The source of this TCR beta chain is a study of CD8 T cells in ankylosing spondylitis. Notes on the study in general: Some of these motif variants have turned up before, in reports on reactive arthritis synovial fluid and blood. Disease-linked clones proved CD8+ and comparatively uncommon in peripheral blood.

This clonotype was seen ten or more times. Its specificity is unknown. With molecular barcodes, quantitative 5'-RACE was used to make the TCR beta libraries. MiXCR was run by TCRdb on the 5' RACE reads, yielding one entry per CDR3 protein. The sample has some 140,000 distinct CDR3 sequences; approximately 7.3% are singletons. Per the germline V gene, CDR1 is MNHEY and CDR2 is SVGAGI. The CDR3 consists of 15 residues. With 2 bases removed from V and 2 bases from J, the gap between germline ends came to 13 bases. The chain uses TRBV6-5 and TRBJ2-7; D may be TRBD1 (6 bases). This TCR derives from a female donor with ankylosing spondylitis or in good health (not recorded which). The material sequenced was blood, either unsorted or a sorted T cell fraction (not recorded which). The CDR3 nucleotides are TGTGCCAGCAGTTACCGTGAGAAGGGGGCCTACGAGCAGTACTTC. Its protein is CASSYREKGAYEQYF.